This T cell receptor (beta chain) was found in a study of blood T cell repertoires in COVID-19. Overall study: COVID-19 samples collected from the United States, Italy and Spain covered acute and convalescent phases. T cells, B-cell-depleted T cells, or PBMCs supplied cDNA or gDNA.

This table comes from immunoSEQ multiplex PCR, and its TCRdb copy is limited to in-frame clones, with some not included. The repertoire holds around 40,000 clones, almost 90% seen once, with roughly an eighth in the top ten. The CDR3 extends over 15 amino acids. Trimming pared 10 bases from V and 0 bases from J, leaving 16 bases between. Germline V gives CDR1 WNHNN, CDR2 SYGVQD (reference sequence). Sequencing was performed on peripheral blood. The genes are TRBV10-1 and TRBJ1-5; D might be TRBD1 (6 bases). This TCR derives from a human donor in a cohort sampled during active COVID-19. The DNA of the CDR3 is TGCGCCATGGGGGGGGCAACGAATAGCAATCAGCCCCAGCATTTT. Its protein is CAMGGATNSNQPQHF.